The 17 T cell receptor beta chains below all came from one sample that was sequenced in a study of T-cell memory formation after mild COVID-19. One entry per CDR3 protein, called by TCRdb with MiXCR from the 5' RACE reads. The sample yields a few hundred thousand distinct CDR3 sequences, 20% to 30% seen once. The sample comprised PBMCs or a T cell subset sorted from them (not recorded which). The receptors stem from an adult woman who had mild COVID-19 (a few samples of this study predate the infection). Cell type and time point are not known.

The genes are TRBV20-1 and TRBJ1-2; the match to TRBD1 covers 9 bases. The CDR3 spans 13 residues. Germline trimming cut 4 bases from V and 8 bases from J; bases unmatched to any gene: 8. The V gene's germline CDR1 is DFQATT and CDR2 SNEGSKA (reference sequence). For the CDR3, the DNA is TGCAGTGCTAACCCGGGACAGGGACGCGGCTACACCTTC. This gives the protein CSANPGQGRGYTF.

The chain combines TRBV5-1 with TRBJ2-7; D is uncertain. Germline values: CDR1 SGHRS, CDR2 YFSETQ. The CDR3 is made up of 12 amino acids. The V and J ends lost 1 base and 5 bases respectively, with 7 bases between them. The CDR3 reads CASSLRADEQYF. The CDR3 nucleotides read TGCGCCAGCAGCTTGCGGGCAGACGAGCAGTACTTC.

The rearrangement uses TRBV6-5 and TRBJ1-1; D is perhaps TRBD1 (6 bases). This CDR3 is 12 amino acids long. V dropped 6 bases and J dropped 5 bases, with 10 bases sitting between them. CDR1 MNHEY and CDR2 SVGAGI come from the germline V gene. The CDR3 DNA reads TGTGCCAGCAGGGACCAGGGGACTGAAGCTTTCTTT. The encoded protein is CASRDQGTEAFF.

J is TRBJ2-1 and V is TRBV14, with 8 bases that match TRBD2. V lost 3 bases and J lost 4; bases outside the gene matches: 5. The V gene's germline CDR1 is SGHDN and CDR2 FVKESK. The CDR3 covers 15 residues. CDR3: CASSQFGRVYNEQFF. The CDR3 nucleotides are TGTGCCAGCAGCCAGTTCGGGAGGGTTTACAATGAGCAGTTCTTC.

The chain uses TRBV3-1 and TRBJ2-1, with TRBD2 identical over 10 bases. The CDR3 totals 19 residues. Germline trimming cut 1 base from V and 4 bases from J; bases unmatched to any gene: 13. Germline V lookup: CDR1 LGHDT, CDR2 YNNKEL (reference sequence). For the CDR3, the DNA is TGTGCCAGCAGCCAAGGATCCAAGAGGAGCGGGGGGGGTTACAATGAGCAGTTCTTC. Its translation: CASSQGSKRSGGGYNEQFF.

This clonotype was seen a handful of times. The chain recombines TRBV7-2 with TRBJ2-3, with D unclear. V gave up 5 bases and J gave up 1 base, with 7 bases separating them. This CDR3 comprises 13 residues. Per the germline V gene, CDR1 is SGHTA and CDR2 is FQGNSA. CDR3 residues: CASSGSRTDTQYF. In DNA form, the CDR3 reads TGTGCCAGCAGCGGTAGCCGCACAGATACGCAGTATTTT.

The chain carries TRBV7-2 and TRBJ1-1, with 9 bases matching TRBD1. V shed 0 bases, J shed 4 bases, and the junction held 6 bases outside the gene matches. Germline V gene sequence: CDR1 SGHTA, CDR2 FQGNSA. This CDR3 is built from 16 residues. CDR3 in DNA: TGTGCCAGCAGCTTAGCATACAGGGGGCTGGGCACTGAAGCTTTCTTT. Protein: CASSLAYRGLGTEAFF. Supplemented by reference TRBV7-2 and TRBJ1-1, the full variable domain reads GAGVSQSPSNKVTEKGKDVELRCDPISGHTALYWYRQSLGQGLEFLIYFQGNSAPDKSGLPSDRFSAERTGGSVSTLTIQRTQQEDSAVYLCASSLAYRGLGTEAFFGQGTRLTVV.

This CDR3 is CAISSVDEQYF. DNA for the CDR3: TGTGCCATCAGCAGTGTTGACGAGCAGTACTTC. This chain links TRBV10-3 with TRBJ2-7; D unclear. Germline V lookup: CDR1 ENHRY, CDR2 SYGVKD. This CDR3 is built from 11 residues. Trimming removed 6 bases from V and 5 bases from J, with 8 bases in between.

The rearrangement links TRBV24-1 to TRBJ2-1; D not resolved. The CDR3 runs 11 residues. Germline assignment: CDR1 KGHDR and CDR2 SFDVKD. Trimming stripped 3 bases from V and 12 bases from J, with 8 bases between. The CDR3 sequence is CATSDRVLQFF. Written as DNA, the CDR3 is TGTGCCACCAGTGATCGGGTTTTGCAGTTCTTC.

This clonotype has a count of ten or more. The chain has TRBV14 and TRBJ2-1, with 8 bases aligning to TRBD2. This CDR3 is 17 amino acids long. The germline V gene has CDR1 SGHDN and CDR2 FVKESK. V lost 0 bases to trimming and J lost 7 bases; unmatched junction nucleotides: 11. The CDR3 protein is CASSQERIERGRNEQFF. CDR3 bases: TGTGCCAGCAGCCAAGAACGGATTGAGCGGGGGAGGAATGAGCAGTTCTTC.

Many counts were recorded for this clonotype. The chain couples TRBV7-3 to TRBJ2-1; 10 bases line up with TRBD1. Trimming at V came to 8 bases and at J to 6 bases, leaving 7 bases not matched to a gene. CDR3 length: 14 residues. Germline values: CDR1 SGHTA, CDR2 FQGTGA. The CDR3 sequence: CASSPGQGSNEQFF. DNA for the CDR3: TGTGCCAGCTCACCGGGACAGGGGTCCAATGAGCAGTTCTTC.

The gene calls are TRBV4-3 and TRBJ2-5; D might be TRBD2 (5 bases). The CDR3 has 17 amino acids. The germline V and J ends were trimmed by 2 bases and 2 bases, with 18 bases remaining between them. Germline loops: CDR1 LGHNA, CDR2 YSLEER. CDR3 coding DNA: TGCGCCAGCAGCCAACCGAGACCGAGGGTAGGGCAAGAGACCCAGTACTTC. It codes for CASSQPRPRVGQETQYF.

The rearrangement uses TRBV4-3 and TRBJ2-5; D not certain. CDR3 length: 13 amino acids. From germline, CDR1 is LGHNA and CDR2 YSLEER. Trimming took off 1 base at V and 1 base at J, with 4 bases between the two ends. This CDR3 reads CASSQGSQETQYF. CDR3 DNA: TGCGCCAGCAGCCAAGGGAGCCAAGAGACCCAGTACTTC.

This clonotype was observed a handful of times. V usage is TRBV24-1 and J usage is TRBJ2-1; 9 nucleotides agree with TRBD2. This CDR3 region has 15 residues. Unmatched junction bases numbered 9, after V lost 6 bases and J lost 7 bases. Germline CDR1 and CDR2: KGHDR and SFDVKD. The CDR3 DNA follows: TGTGCCACCAGTCGGCCTAGCGGGGAAGGTAATGAGCAGTTCTTC. Translated, it gives CATSRPSGEGNEQFF.

This chain joins TRBV12-3 or TRBV12-4 and TRBJ2-5; D might be TRBD1 (6 bases). The CDR3 has 15 amino acids. The germline V and J ends were trimmed by 7 bases and 5 bases, with 20 bases remaining between them. The CDR3 DNA reads as TGTGCCAGCAAGCTCCAACAGGGTCGCGCGGAGACCCAGTACTTC. This encodes CASKLQQGRAETQYF.

This clonotype has a count of ten or more. The CDR3 coding sequence is TGTGCCAGCTCACCGGACAGGGACTATGGCTACACCTTC. Translated, it gives CASSPDRDYGYTF. The chain recombines TRBV18 with TRBJ1-2; 8 bases are shared with TRBD1. The CDR3 consists of 13 residues. Per the germline V gene, CDR1 is KGHSH and CDR2 is LQKENI. Unmatched junction bases numbered 0, after V lost 3 bases and J lost 3 bases.

The table lists this clonotype with a few counts. A much larger clone sits a single nucleotide away, making a read error possible. The J gene is TRBJ2-7, the V gene TRBV7-2; D call uncertain. The V gene's germline CDR1 is SGHTA and CDR2 FQGNSA. CDR3 length: 11 residues. With 4 bases removed from V and 3 bases from J, the gap between germline ends came to 4 bases. The CDR3 region has the DNA TGTGCCAGCAGCTCCGTCTACGAGCAGTACTTC. Its protein is CASSSVYEQYF.